The text below deals with one TCR beta chain. Antigen unknown. These data originate in a study of cytomegalovirus exposure and HLA in healthy donors. Study observations and caveats: In an earlier analysis, productive rearrangement rates for most beta V segments clustered near 87% or 30%. A later analysis reportedly found that, within productive TCRs, an Asian-associated ancestry cluster had fewer N-insertions than the mean observed across the roughly 670 donors. Associated with cytomegalovirus, according to the listing, were 150 to 200 TCR beta chains. Later work showed greater clonal expansion in HLA-associated TCR beta chains than in equally common others.

PCR used 60 Vbeta primers and 13 Jbeta primers. Generated by immunoSEQ multiplex PCR, the TCRdb table keeps only in-frame clones and is missing some. The sample gives approximately 190,000 clones, around 83% of which show up once; 6.5% is in the top ten. The CDR3 has 13 amino acids. Germline V gene data show CDR1 as SGHNT and CDR2 as YENEEA. The germline V and J ends were trimmed by 8 bases and 1 base, with 10 bases remaining between them. The sequencing input was PBMCs. This clonotype was sampled from a woman aged 50 to 60 in good health and CMV-seropositive. V usage is TRBV11-3 and J usage is TRBJ2-3; tentative D call: TRBD1 (6 bases). CDR3: CASGRGGTDTQYF. The CDR3 region has the DNA TGTGCCAGCGGCAGGGGAGGCACAGATACGCAGTATTTT. Combining the CDR3 with reference TRBV11-3 and TRBJ2-3 gives the whole variable domain EAGVVQSPRYKIIEKKQPVAFWCNPISGHNTLYWYLQNLGQGPELLIRYENEEAVDDSQLPKDRFSAERLKGVDSTLKIQPAELGDSAVYLCASGRGGTDTQYFGPGTRLTVL.